The rows below give T cell receptor beta chains drawn from one sample of a study of OX40 agonist ivuxolimab in advanced cancers. Assay: immunoSEQ multiplex PCR; the TCRdb copy retains only in-frame clones and omits some. The data contain about 25,000 clones, around 80% of them singletons. The sequences come from CD4+ or CD8+ T cells sorted from blood, collected in a trial of the OX40 agonist ivuxolimab. The source is an adult with an advanced solid tumor such as melanoma, head and neck, liver or kidney cancer. Each CDR3 is given with its conserved first and last residue. D genes are given only for firm matches. A clone size is listed for some rows: how often the clone was seen (once, few, many), or a class if it is expanded.

>once|TRBV10-1|TRBD1|TRBJ2-1
CASSEGTGGQFF
TGCGCCAGCAGTGAAGGGACAGGGGGGCAGTTCTTC
>.|TRBV7-8|TRBD1|TRBJ2-3
CASSSGQGEADTQYF
TGTGCCAGCAGCTCCGGACAGGGTGAAGCAGATACGCAGTATTTT
>.|TRBV27|.|TRBJ2-7
CASSLSWGEQYF
TGTGCCAGCAGTTTATCTTGGGGCGAGCAGTACTTC
>.|TRBV27|.|TRBJ2-5
CASSPRVARQETQYF
TGTGCCAGCAGTCCTCGAGTAGCACGCCAAGAGACCCAGTACTTC
>once|TRBV30|.|TRBJ1-1
CASKGYTKLLEYTEAFF
TGTGCCTCCAAGGGTTATACAAAGCTTCTCGAATACACTGAAGCTTTCTTT
>.|TRBV11-2|TRBD1|TRBJ1-5
CASSWDRGQPQHF
TGTGCCAGCAGCTGGGACAGGGGCCAGCCCCAGCATTTT
>many|TRBV6-6|.|TRBJ2-5
CASTVDRPQETQYF
TGTGCCAGCACCGTCGACAGACCCCAAGAGACCCAGTACTTC
>few|TRBV4-2|.|TRBJ1-1
CASSSFEATEAFF
TGTGCCAGCAGCAGTTTTGAGGCCACTGAAGCTTTCTTT
>.|TRBV5-1|TRBD2|TRBJ2-5
CASSLEGGGQETQYF
TGCGCCAGCAGCTTGGAGGGCGGGGGCCAAGAGACCCAGTACTTC
>few|TRBV13|.|TRBJ2-2
CASSLGDGELFF
TGTGCCAGCAGCTTGGGGGACGGGGAGCTGTTTTTT
>few|TRBV6-1|.|TRBJ2-2
CASSEMEDTGELFF
TGTGCCAGCAGTGAAATGGAGGACACCGGGGAGCTGTTTTTT
>many|TRBV6-1|.|TRBJ2-7
CASSPGDYEQYF
TGTGCCAGCAGCCCCGGGGACTACGAGCAGTACTTC
>once|TRBV19|.|TRBJ1-6
CASSIETARGSPLHF
TGTGCCAGTAGTATAGAGACAGCTAGAGGATCACCCCTCCACTTT
>.|TRBV7-6|.|TRBJ1-5
CASSLRGNQPQHF
TGTGCCAGCAGCTTACGGGGGAATCAGCCCCAGCATTTT
>once|TRBV11-2|.|TRBJ2-6
CASSNRWVESGANVLTF
TGTGCCAGCAGTAACAGATGGGTGGAATCTGGGGCCAACGTCCTGACTTTC
>.|TRBV27|.|TRBJ2-7
CASSFNPGTYEQYF
TGTGCCAGCAGTTTTAATCCGGGAACATACGAGCAGTACTTC
>.|TRBV7-9|TRBD2|TRBJ2-3
CASSASDRASGRTDTQYF
TGTGCCAGCAGCGCCTCCGATAGGGCTAGCGGCCGCACAGATACGCAGTATTTT
>.|TRBV15|.|TRBJ2-1
CATSRDRNDGSYNEQFF
TGTGCCACCAGCAGAGATCGTAATGATGGTTCCTACAATGAGCAGTTCTTC
>.|TRBV27|TRBD2|TRBJ2-3
CASTPSGGVGDTQYF
TGTGCCAGCACCCCCAGCGGGGGGGTTGGAGATACGCAGTATTTT
>.|TRBV6-4|.|TRBJ2-2
CASSPTETGELFF
TGTGCCAGCAGCCCTACGGAGACCGGGGAGCTGTTTTTT
>.|TRBV4-1|TRBD1|TRBJ2-7
CASRVQGSSYEQYF
TGCGCCAGCAGGGTACAGGGGAGCTCCTACGAGCAGTACTTC